One and the same sample provided the 18 T cell receptor beta chains below, sequenced in a study of shared T cell receptors in the human thymus. The table came from immunoSEQ multiplex PCR; TCRdb's copy has only in-frame clones and leaves some out. Of about 660,000 clones listed, approximately 90% are singletons. This sample was also put to use in a study of human thymus T cells.

Sequenced sample: thymocytes. All receptors come from a boy younger than two with a congenital heart defect.

Concerning this clone itself: The identical CDR3 is also encoded by other nucleotide sequences in the sample. The rearrangement joins TRBV6-5 to TRBJ2-2; D is undetermined. The germline V gene encodes CDR1 MNHEY and CDR2 SVGAGI. Trimming stripped 0 bases from V and 2 bases from J, with 4 bases between. There are 14 residues in the CDR3. In DNA form, the CDR3 reads TGTGCCAGCAGTTACTCCAGAAACACCGGGGAGCTGTTTTTT. Its protein is CASSYSRNTGELFF.

V is TRBV19 and J is TRBJ2-2, with D perhaps TRBD2 (6 bases). This CDR3 comprises 17 residues. V lost 1 base and J 0 bases, leaving 12 bases between the germline ends. Germline V gives CDR1 LNHDA, CDR2 SQIVND (reference sequence). CDR3 in DNA: TGTGCCAGTAGTATAGGGGACTGGGGGACGAACACCGGGGAGCTGTTTTTT. Its protein product is CASSIGDWGTNTGELFF.

The chain combines TRBV14 with TRBJ1-4; no reliable D call. The CDR3 contains 12 residues. V dropped 1 base and J dropped 8 bases, with 5 bases sitting between them. The germline V gene has CDR1 SGHDN and CDR2 FVKESK. Here the CDR3 DNA reads TGTGCCAGCAGCCAAGTGCGCGAAAAACTGTTTTTT. Protein sequence: CASSQVREKLFF.

CDR3 sequence (DNA): TGCGCCAGCAGTGAGTCTGGCGAGCGGGACCGCAATGAGCAGTTCTTC. Amino acids: CASSESGERDRNEQFF. This sequence joins TRBV10-1 and TRBJ2-1, with 7 bases fitting TRBD2. Germline loops: CDR1 WNHNN, CDR2 SYGVQD (reference sequence). This CDR3 is built from 16 residues. The V segment lost 0 bases and the J segment 6 bases; nucleotides outside the gene matches: 8.

The rearrangement joins TRBV6-1 to TRBJ2-7; 7 bases line up with TRBD1. The junction had 8 bases not matched to a gene; V was cut back by 4 bases and J by 2 bases. The CDR3 has 15 amino acids. Germline V CDR1 and CDR2: MNHNS, SASEGT. CDR3 nucleotides: TGTGCCAGCAGTGTCGGACAGGTCCCCACCTACGAGCAGTACTTC. Amino acids: CASSVGQVPTYEQYF.

DNA of the CDR3: TGTGCCAGCAGTGAAACGGCGGGAGAAGTCGGCAATGAGCAGTTCTTC. Translating gives CASSETAGEVGNEQFF. V is TRBV2 and J is TRBJ2-1; 7 bases are shared with TRBD2. The CDR3 contains 16 residues. The germline V gene encodes CDR1 SNHLY and CDR2 FYNNEI. V was pared by 2 bases and J by 6 bases, with 10 bases of the junction left unmatched.

This chain joins TRBV11-3 and TRBJ2-2; 9 nucleotides match TRBD2. CDR1 is SGHNT and CDR2 is YENEEA in the germline V gene. The CDR3 spans 17 residues. Unmatched junction bases numbered 12, after V lost 4 bases and J lost 6 bases. CDR3 sequence: CASSSREGLVGAGELFF. The CDR3 DNA sequence: TGTGCCAGCAGCTCGCGGGAGGGCCTCGTGGGCGCCGGGGAGCTGTTTTTT.

This clone was detected only once. This chain uses TRBV6-1 with TRBJ1-5; a weak D match, TRBD1 (5 bases). With 1 base removed from V and 0 bases from J, the gap between germline ends came to 19 bases. CDR1 MNHNS and CDR2 SASEGT come from the germline V gene. The CDR3 length is 19 residues. The CDR3, as DNA: TGTGCCAGCAGTGAAGGGGGGGAAGGCCGCGGTTATAGCAATCAGCCCCAGCATTTT. Translated, it gives CASSEGGEGRGYSNQPQHF.

In DNA form, the CDR3 reads TGTGCCAGCTGGGCGGGAAGGGAGACCCAGTACTTC. This translates into CASWAGRETQYF. This chain links TRBV2 with TRBJ2-5, with TRBD2 as a possible D gene (6 bases). Germline V gives CDR1 SNHLY, CDR2 FYNNEI. V lost 8 bases to trimming and J lost 5 bases, with 12 bases between them. The CDR3 contains 12 residues.

The J gene is TRBJ2-7, the V gene TRBV15; 8 nucleotides agree with TRBD1. The CDR3 covers 12 residues. Germline V lookup: CDR1 LNHNV, CDR2 YYDKDF (reference sequence). The V segment lost 6 bases and the J segment 5 bases; nucleotides outside the gene matches: 3. The CDR3, as DNA: TGTGCCACCAGTACGGGACAGGACGAGCAGTACTTC. As protein: CATSTGQDEQYF.

The chain carries TRBV30 and TRBJ2-7; 7 bases agree with TRBD2. The CDR3 runs to 14 residues. Losses at the gene ends were 2 bases for V and 4 bases for J; bases not matched to a gene: 8. Per the germline V gene, CDR1 is GTSNPN and CDR2 is SVGIG (reference sequence). The CDR3 sequence: CAWSMVGEGYEQYF. Written as DNA, the CDR3 is TGTGCCTGGAGTATGGTAGGGGAGGGGTACGAGCAGTACTTC.

V is TRBV6-5 and J is TRBJ2-7; D is unresolved. Germline V lookup: CDR1 MNHEY, CDR2 SVGAGI. V gave up 10 bases and J gave up 1 base, with 11 bases separating them. This CDR3 has 12 amino acids. CDR3 in DNA: TGTGCCACCAAGCAGGCTTCCTACGAGCAGTACTTC. Protein product: CATKQASYEQYF.

The rearrangement joins TRBV10-1 to TRBJ1-5; maybe TRBD1 (6 bases). The CDR3 has 15 amino acids. In germline, CDR1 is WNHNN, CDR2 SYGVQD (reference sequence). Deletions cut 2 bases from V and 6 bases from J, with 14 bases between. DNA of the CDR3: TGCGCCAGCAGTGAGGCTATCCTAGGGGGTCAGCCCCAGCATTTT. Translation: CASSEAILGGQPQHF.

V usage is TRBV11-2 and J usage is TRBJ2-5, with TRBD2 identical over 7 bases. From germline, CDR1 is SGHAT and CDR2 FQNNGV. The CDR3 totals 16 residues. After removal of 4 bases from V and 7 bases from J, the junction contained 15 bases not matched to a gene. This chain's CDR3 is CASSSSSGEESRTQYF. The CDR3, as DNA: TGTGCCAGCAGCTCGTCTAGCGGCGAAGAATCCAGGACCCAGTACTTC.

This clone was seen more than once but under ten times. The chain combines TRBV6-6 with TRBJ1-3, with D tentatively TRBD1 (5 bases). The V gene lost 4 bases and the J gene lost 9 bases, with 10 bases spanning the gap. The germline CDR1 and CDR2 sequences are MNHNY and SVGAGI (reference sequence). The CDR3 spans 12 residues. The CDR3 DNA reads TGTGCCAGCAGTTCTCAGGGAGGCACCATATATTTT. Translated, it gives CASSSQGGTIYF.

This chain uses TRBV11-2 with TRBJ2-3, with 7 bases aligning to TRBD2. Germline V gene data show CDR1 as SGHAT and CDR2 as FQNNGV. This CDR3 spans 16 amino acids. Trimming at V came to 1 base and at J to 4 bases, leaving 8 bases not matched to a gene. Written as DNA, the CDR3 is TGTGCCAGCAGCTTAGTGGGCGGGAGTAGCGCAGATACGCAGTATTTT. This sequence encodes CASSLVGGSSADTQYF.

The chain has TRBV7-2 and TRBJ2-6, with TRBD1 as a possible D gene (6 bases). CDR3 length: 16 amino acids. Trimming removed 4 bases at V and 2 bases at J, with 12 bases between. The germline gives CDR1 SGHTA, CDR2 FQGNSA. This CDR3 is CASSCRGLAGANVLTF. CDR3 in DNA: TGTGCCAGCAGCTGCAGGGGTTTGGCTGGGGCCAACGTCCTGACTTTC.

This clone has more than one count but fewer than ten. This chain connects TRBV9 to TRBJ2-3; weak D call: TRBD2 (5 bases). This CDR3 is built from 14 residues. Looked up from germline, CDR1 is SGDLS and CDR2 is YYNGEE. Trimming stripped 3 bases from V and 2 bases from J, with 10 bases between. CDR3 coding DNA: TGTGCCAGCAGCGGCACCGGGATCACAGATACGCAGTATTTT. This sequence encodes CASSGTGITDTQYF.